This T cell receptor beta chain was sequenced during a study of regulatory T cells in long-lasting Graves disease. With iRepertoire HTBI primers and Arm-PCR of CDR3 regions, TCR beta libraries were built. One entry per CDR3 protein, called by TCRdb with MiXCR from the multiplex PCR reads. The sample gives about 460,000 distinct CDR3 sequences, approximately 22% of which show up once; around 12% is in the top ten. Study findings and constraints: The work looked only at peripheral blood and did not look at thyroid tissue.

As for time point: persistent/refractory GD, antithyroid drugs over 5 years with positive TRAb. The TCR library used RNA extracted from PBMCs. The CDR3 loop spans 13 amino acids. V dropped 0 bases and J dropped 5 bases, with 9 bases sitting between them. The V gene's germline CDR1 is SGHDT and CDR2 YYEEEE. This clonotype showed up just a few times. Its target is unknown. Material: peripheral blood mononuclear cells (PBMCs), obtained when the disease was refractory, from a patient treated with antithyroid drugs. V usage is TRBV5-6 and J usage is TRBJ2-7; D gene unclear. This sequence was found in a female donor with Graves disease. CDR3 protein: CASSLGLVHEQYF. Written as DNA, the CDR3 is TGTGCCAGCAGCTTGGGCCTCGTCCACGAGCAGTACTTC.